This T cell receptor beta chain was retrieved from a study of T cell responses to AZD1222 COVID-19 vaccine. Study details: Recipients boosted at about 4 weeks or about 12 weeks are pooled.

CDR3 size: 15 residues. Produced via immunoSEQ multiplex PCR; TCRdb's table is partial and in-frame only. The sample yields 100,000 to 150,000 clones, about 89% seen once. The V gene is TRBV21-1, the J gene TRBJ2-5; the table's D call TRBD2 went unverified against the DNA. TRBV21-1 is marked as a pseudogene. The sequencing used peripheral blood, collected on day 0 of AZD1222 vaccination. This receptor was obtained from an adult in good health. The CDR3 sequence is CASSGGRVAGETQYF. The CDR3 DNA sequence: TGTGCCAGCAGCGGCGGGAGGGTAGCGGGGGAGACCCAGTACTTC.